One and the same sample provided the 13 T cell receptor beta chains below, sequenced in a study of T cells in Graves' hyperthyroidism and ophthalmopathy (dated by TCRdb to the late 2010s). Libraries came from multiplex PCR. Instrument used: Illumina HiSeq 2000. The TCR beta CDR3 regions were amplified from the RNA transcripts. The TCR CDR3 was subjected to a first round of RT-PCR using the HTBI primer set and the Qiagen OneStep RT-PCR kit. The public reads were quality trimmed at Q25 with fastp and then assembled into clones with MiXCR by TCRdb, keeping productive beta chains. CDR3 protein duplicates are merged, each entry listing the most common genes and DNA. Present in this sample are about 640,000 distinct CDR3 sequences, 20% to 25% of which were seen just once. Roughly 30% of the sample comes from the top ten. The sample taken for sequencing was blood. The receptors shown here come from a man aged 25 to 40 with Graves' ophthalmopathy.

The J gene is TRBJ1-1, the V gene TRBV10-3; 9 positions match TRBD1. V lost 10 bases, J lost 1 base, and 1 base stayed unmatched. The CDR3 runs to 12 residues. The germline CDR1 and CDR2 sequences are ENHRY and SYGVKD. In DNA form, the CDR3 reads TGTGCCACGGGACAGGGGAACACTGAAGCTTTCTTT. Its translation is CATGQGNTEAFF.

This clonotype showed up many times. The chain couples TRBV30 to TRBJ1-5, with D possibly being TRBD1 (5 bases). V shed 0 bases and J shed 7 bases, with 10 bases lying between them. This CDR3 contains 13 residues. Germline assignment: CDR1 GTSNPN and CDR2 SVGIG (reference sequence). This chain's CDR3 is CAWSVRGGQPQHF. The CDR3 DNA follows: TGTGCCTGGAGTGTAAGGGGAGGGCAGCCCCAGCATTTT.

This clonotype was counted between two and nine times. This chain connects TRBV18 to TRBJ1-5; D is undetermined. The CDR3 spans 14 residues. CDR1 is KGHSH, CDR2 LQKENI, per germline. Trimming stripped 3 bases from V and 3 bases from J, with 9 bases between. For the CDR3, the DNA is TGTGCCAGCTCACCCCAGGACGTCAATCAGCCCCAGCATTTT. It yields the protein CASSPQDVNQPQHF.

The table lists this clonotype with many counts. J is TRBJ1-1 and V is TRBV28, with 7 nucleotides matching TRBD1. This CDR3 is built from 14 residues. Germline-derived CDR1 and CDR2 are MDHEN and SYDVKM. V lost 1 base and J lost 7; bases outside the gene matches: 6. In DNA form, the CDR3 reads TGTGCCAGCAGTTTATTCGGACAGGCTAATGAAGCTTTCTTT. It specifies CASSLFGQANEAFF. Variable domain in full (rest from reference TRBV28 and TRBJ1-1): DVKVTQSSRYLVKRTGEKVFLECVQDMDHENMFWYRQDPGLGLRLIYFSYDVKMKEKGDIPEGYSVSREKKERFSLILESASTNQTSMYLCASSLFGQANEAFFGQGTRLTVV.

The CDR3 loop reads CATKTLNGNQKETQYF. The CDR3 region has the DNA TGTGCCACCAAGACTTTAAACGGGAATCAAAAAGAGACCCAGTACTTC. V and J are TRBV12-3 or TRBV12-4 and TRBJ2-5; D possibly corresponds to TRBD2 (5 bases). The CDR3 length is 16 residues. V lost 10 bases and J lost 3, with 24 bases in between.

A remark on this clonotype: A much more abundant neighbour one base away suggests this may be a read error. Without the conserved terminal phenylalanine or tryptophan, this CDR3 likely stems from a read error. The CDR3 DNA sequence: TGTGCCAGCAGCTTAGCGCAGGGGGCCACTGAAGCTTTCCTT. Translating it yields CASSLAQGATEAFL. The chain recombines TRBV7-3 with TRBJ1-1; 8 bases map to TRBD1. This CDR3 is built from 14 residues. The trim removed 2 bases at V and 4 bases at J, leaving 3 bases unmatched. Germline CDR1 is SGHTA and CDR2 is FQGTGA.

This clonotype was recorded many times. The CDR3 nucleotides read TGTGCCAGCAGCTCAGGACAGGGCAATCAGCCCCAGCATTTT. Translation gives CASSSGQGNQPQHF. The rearrangement uses TRBV7-2 and TRBJ1-5; 7 bases are shared with TRBD1. Germline V CDR1 and CDR2: SGHTA, FQGNSA. V trimming: 4 bases; J trimming: 2 bases; junction bases outside the gene matches: 2. The CDR3 runs 14 residues.

In this sample, this clonotype turned up a few times. CDR3 DNA: TGTGCCTGGAGCGGGACACCCTATACTTATAACTATGGCTACACCTTC. Translation gives CAWSGTPYTYNYGYTF. V gene TRBV30 combines with J gene TRBJ1-2; maybe TRBD1 (6 bases). The germline V gene encodes CDR1 GTSNPN and CDR2 SVGIG (reference sequence). The length of the CDR3 is 16 residues. The ends were cut back, 3 bases at V and 1 base at J, with 18 bases in the middle.

This clonotype occurred many times. The rearrangement uses TRBV5-1 and TRBJ2-2; D is ambiguous. The V and J ends lost 0 bases and 1 base respectively, with 4 bases between them. Germline loops: CDR1 SGHRS, CDR2 YFSETQ. The CDR3 runs to 14 residues. CDR3 amino acids: CASSLERNTGELFF. DNA of the CDR3: TGCGCCAGCAGCTTGGAACGGAACACCGGGGAGCTGTTTTTT.

The sample holds a few counts of this clonotype. The V and J genes are TRBV4-2 and TRBJ2-7, with D possibly being TRBD2 (5 bases). This CDR3 has 16 amino acids. V was pared by 1 base and J by 1 base, with 14 bases between. Germline V CDR1 and CDR2: LGHNA, YNFKEQ. The CDR3 reads CASSQVGGSPSYEQYF. The CDR3 DNA reads TGTGCCAGCAGCCAAGTTGGTGGGAGCCCATCCTACGAGCAGTACTTC.

Ten or more counts support this clonotype. CDR3 loop: CASSPGDREVTEAFF. CDR3 coding DNA: TGTGCCAGCAGTCCGGGCGACAGGGAGGTTACTGAAGCTTTCTTT. The V call is TRBV28, the J call TRBJ1-1; 7 nucleotides line up with TRBD1. The ends lost 5 bases at V and 5 bases at J; junction bases unmatched: 11. This CDR3 contains 15 residues. Germline lookup yields CDR1 MDHEN and CDR2 SYDVKM.

This chain joins TRBV3-1 and TRBJ2-1, with 8 bases fitting TRBD2. The J segment lost 8 bases and the V segment lost 5 bases, leaving 8 bases of the junction unmatched. CDR3 size: 14 residues. The germline CDR1 and CDR2 sequences are LGHDT and YNNKEL (reference sequence). CDR3 sequence (DNA): TGTGCCAGCAGCGCCTCAGCGGGAGCTGATGAGCAGTTCTTC. Translation: CASSASAGADEQFF.

This clonotype was counted at least ten times. This chain joins TRBV3-1 and TRBJ1-2, with D maybe TRBD1 (6 bases). The V end was cut by 1 base, the J end by 6 bases, with 18 bases between. This CDR3 contains 16 residues. The germline gives CDR1 LGHDT, CDR2 YNNKEL (reference sequence). CDR3 bases: TGTGCCAGCAGCCAAGTTCGAGACAGGTCGTTTCATGGCTACACCTTC. Its protein product is CASSQVRDRSFHGYTF.